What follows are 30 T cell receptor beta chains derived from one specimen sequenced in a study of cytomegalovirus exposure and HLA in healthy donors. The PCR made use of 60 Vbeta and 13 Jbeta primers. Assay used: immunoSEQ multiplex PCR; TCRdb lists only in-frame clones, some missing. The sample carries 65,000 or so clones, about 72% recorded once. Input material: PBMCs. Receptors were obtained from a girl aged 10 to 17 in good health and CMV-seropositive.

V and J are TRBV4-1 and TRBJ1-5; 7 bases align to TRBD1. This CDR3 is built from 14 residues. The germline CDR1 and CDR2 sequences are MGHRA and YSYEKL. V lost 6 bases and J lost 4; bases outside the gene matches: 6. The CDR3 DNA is TGCGCCAGCAGACGGACAGGCACAAATCAGCCCCAGCATTTT. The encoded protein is CASRRTGTNQPQHF.

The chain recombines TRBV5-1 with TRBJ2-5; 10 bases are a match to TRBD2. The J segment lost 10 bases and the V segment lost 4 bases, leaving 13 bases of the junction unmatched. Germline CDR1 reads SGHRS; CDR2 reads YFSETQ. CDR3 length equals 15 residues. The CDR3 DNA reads TGCGCCAGCAGCGTCACTAGCGGGATGATGGAGGGCCAGTACTTC. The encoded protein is CASSVTSGMMEGQYF.

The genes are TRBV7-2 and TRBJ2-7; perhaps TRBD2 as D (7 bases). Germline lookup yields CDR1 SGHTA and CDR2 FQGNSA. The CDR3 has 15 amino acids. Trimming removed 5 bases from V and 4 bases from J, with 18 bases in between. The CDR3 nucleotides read TGTGCCAGCAGCCCAGCTTGGGGGGGCCCGTACGAGCAGTACTTC. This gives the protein CASSPAWGGPYEQYF.

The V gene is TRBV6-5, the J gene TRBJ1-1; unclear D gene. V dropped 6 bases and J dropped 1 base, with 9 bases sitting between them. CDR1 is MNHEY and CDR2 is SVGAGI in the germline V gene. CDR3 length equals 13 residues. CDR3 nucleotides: TGTGCCAGCAGGGCATCCCCGAACACTGAAGCTTTCTTT. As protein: CASRASPNTEAFF.

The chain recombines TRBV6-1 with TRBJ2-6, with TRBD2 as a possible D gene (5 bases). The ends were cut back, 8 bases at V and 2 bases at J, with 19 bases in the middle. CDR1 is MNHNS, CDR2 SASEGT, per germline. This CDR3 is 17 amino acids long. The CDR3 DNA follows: TGTGCCAGCGGTGCCGGGTCGCGGACTCCTGGGGCCAACGTCCTGACTTTC. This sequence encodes CASGAGSRTPGANVLTF.

The CDR3 here is CASSSRELRERDTQYF. The CDR3, as DNA: TGTGCCAGCAGCTCCCGAGAGCTTAGGGAGAGGGATACGCAGTATTTT. This chain joins TRBV7-2 and TRBJ2-3, with a tentative D call TRBD2 (5 bases). The V end lost 4 bases, the J end lost 6 bases, and 20 bases lay between the germline ends. Germline lookup yields CDR1 SGHTA and CDR2 FQGNSA. This CDR3 comprises 16 residues.

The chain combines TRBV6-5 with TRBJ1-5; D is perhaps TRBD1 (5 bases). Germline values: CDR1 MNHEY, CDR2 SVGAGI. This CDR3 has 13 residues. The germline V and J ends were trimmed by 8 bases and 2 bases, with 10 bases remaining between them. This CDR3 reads CASARDGNQPQHF. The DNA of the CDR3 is TGTGCCAGCGCCAGGGATGGCAATCAGCCCCAGCATTTT.

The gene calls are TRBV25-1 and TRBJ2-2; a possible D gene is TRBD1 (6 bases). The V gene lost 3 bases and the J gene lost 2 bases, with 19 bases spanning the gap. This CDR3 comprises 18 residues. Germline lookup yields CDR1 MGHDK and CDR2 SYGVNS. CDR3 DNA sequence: TGTGCCAGCAGTGACCCCTTACAGGGTAGGGGTAACACCGGGGAGCTGTTTTTT. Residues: CASSDPLQGRGNTGELFF.

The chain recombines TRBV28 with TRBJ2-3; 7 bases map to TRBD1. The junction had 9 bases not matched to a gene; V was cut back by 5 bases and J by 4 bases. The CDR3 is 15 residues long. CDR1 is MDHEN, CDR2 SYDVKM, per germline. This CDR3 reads CASSPQTGRSDTQYF. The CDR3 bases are TGTGCCAGCAGTCCTCAGACAGGGCGGTCAGATACGCAGTATTTT.

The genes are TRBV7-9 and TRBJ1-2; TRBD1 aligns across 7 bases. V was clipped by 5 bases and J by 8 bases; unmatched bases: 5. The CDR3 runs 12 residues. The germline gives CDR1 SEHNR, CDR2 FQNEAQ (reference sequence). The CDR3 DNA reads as TGTGCCAGCAGCCGGGACAGAGGAGGCTACACCTTC. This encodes CASSRDRGGYTF.

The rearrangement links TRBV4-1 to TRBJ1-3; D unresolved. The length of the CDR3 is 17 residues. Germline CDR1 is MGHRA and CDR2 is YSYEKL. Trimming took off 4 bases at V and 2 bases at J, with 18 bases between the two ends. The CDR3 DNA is TGCGCCAGCAGCCTAAGCAAGGTGGTGGAGGCTGGAAACACCATATATTTT. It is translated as CASSLSKVVEAGNTIYF.

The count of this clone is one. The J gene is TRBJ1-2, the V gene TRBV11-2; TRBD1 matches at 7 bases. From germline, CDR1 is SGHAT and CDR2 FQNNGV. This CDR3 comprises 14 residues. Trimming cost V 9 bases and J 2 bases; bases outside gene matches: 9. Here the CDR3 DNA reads TGTGCCAGTAATCAGGGGGTCCGGAACTATGGCTACACCTTC. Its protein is CASNQGVRNYGYTF.

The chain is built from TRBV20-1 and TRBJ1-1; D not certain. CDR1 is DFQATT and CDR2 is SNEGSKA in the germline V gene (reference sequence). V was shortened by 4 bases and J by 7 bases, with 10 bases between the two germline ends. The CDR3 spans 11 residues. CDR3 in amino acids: CSANYGYEAFF. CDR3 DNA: TGCAGTGCTAATTACGGGTATGAAGCTTTCTTT.

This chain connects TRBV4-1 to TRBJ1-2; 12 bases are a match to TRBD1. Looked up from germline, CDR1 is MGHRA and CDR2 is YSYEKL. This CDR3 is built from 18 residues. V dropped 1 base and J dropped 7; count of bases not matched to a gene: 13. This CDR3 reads CASSQGDRGRFSLRGYTF. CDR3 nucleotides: TGCGCCAGCAGCCAAGGGGACAGGGGGCGGTTTTCTCTCCGTGGCTACACCTTC.

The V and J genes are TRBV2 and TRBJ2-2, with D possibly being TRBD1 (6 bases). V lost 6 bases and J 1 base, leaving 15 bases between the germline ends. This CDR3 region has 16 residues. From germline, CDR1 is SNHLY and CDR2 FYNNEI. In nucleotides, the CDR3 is TGTGCCAGCAGCCCACAGGGCTCTAGGAACACCGGGGAGCTGTTTTTT. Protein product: CASSPQGSRNTGELFF. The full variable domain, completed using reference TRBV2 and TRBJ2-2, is EPEVTQTPSHQVTQMGQEVILRCVPISNHLYFYWYRQILGQKVEFLVSFYNNEISEKSEIFDDQFSVERPDGSNFTLKIRSTKLEDSAMYFCASSPQGSRNTGELFFGEGSRLTVL.

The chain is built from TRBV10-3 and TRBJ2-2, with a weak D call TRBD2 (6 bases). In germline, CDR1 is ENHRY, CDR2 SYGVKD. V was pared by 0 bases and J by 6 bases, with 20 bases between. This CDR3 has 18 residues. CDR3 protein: CAISESTLGLLSSGELFF. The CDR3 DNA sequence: TGTGCCATCAGTGAGTCGACTCTGGGACTCCTGTCCTCCGGGGAGCTGTTTTTT.

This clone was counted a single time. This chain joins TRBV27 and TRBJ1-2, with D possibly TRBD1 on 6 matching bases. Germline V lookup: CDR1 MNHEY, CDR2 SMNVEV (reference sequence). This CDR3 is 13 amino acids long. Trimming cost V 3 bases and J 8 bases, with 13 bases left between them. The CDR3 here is CASSFTGFRGYTF. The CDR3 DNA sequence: TGTGCCAGCAGTTTTACAGGGTTCCGGGGCTACACCTTC.

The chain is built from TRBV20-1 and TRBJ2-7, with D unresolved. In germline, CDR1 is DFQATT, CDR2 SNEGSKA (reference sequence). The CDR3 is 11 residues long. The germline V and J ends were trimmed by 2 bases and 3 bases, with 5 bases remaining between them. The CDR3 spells CSARPSYEQYF. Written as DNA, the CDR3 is TGCAGTGCTAGACCTAGCTACGAGCAGTACTTC.

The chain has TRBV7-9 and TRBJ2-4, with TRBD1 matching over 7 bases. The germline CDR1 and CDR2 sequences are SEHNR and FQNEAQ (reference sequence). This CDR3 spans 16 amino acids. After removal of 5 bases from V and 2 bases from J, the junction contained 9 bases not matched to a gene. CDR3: CASSPETGLTKNIQYF. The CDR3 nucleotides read TGTGCCAGCAGCCCGGAGACAGGGTTGACCAAAAACATTCAGTACTTC.

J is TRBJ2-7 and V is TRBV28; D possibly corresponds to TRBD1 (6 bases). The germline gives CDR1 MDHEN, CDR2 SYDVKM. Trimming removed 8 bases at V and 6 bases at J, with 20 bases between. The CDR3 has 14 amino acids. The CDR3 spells CASGTFGTSGEQYF. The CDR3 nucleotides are TGTGCCAGCGGGACCTTTGGGACATCGGGCGAGCAGTACTTC.

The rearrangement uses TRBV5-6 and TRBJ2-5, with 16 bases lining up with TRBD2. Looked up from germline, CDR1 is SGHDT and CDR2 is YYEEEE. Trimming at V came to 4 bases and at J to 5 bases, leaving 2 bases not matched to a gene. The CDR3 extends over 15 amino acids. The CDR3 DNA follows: TGTGCCAGCAGCGCGGGACTAGCGGGAGGGGAGACCCAGTACTTC. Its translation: CASSAGLAGGETQYF. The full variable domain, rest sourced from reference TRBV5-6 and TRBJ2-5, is DAGVTQSPTHLIKTRGQQVTLRCSPKSGHDTVSWYQQALGQGPQFIFQYYEEEERQRGNFPDRFSGHQFPNYSSELNVNALLLGDSALYLCASSAGLAGGETQYFGPGTRLLVL.

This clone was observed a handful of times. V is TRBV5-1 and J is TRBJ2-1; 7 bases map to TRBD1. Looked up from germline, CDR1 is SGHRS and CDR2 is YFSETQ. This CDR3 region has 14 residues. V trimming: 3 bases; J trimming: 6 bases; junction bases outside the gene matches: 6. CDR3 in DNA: TGCGCCAGCAGCTCTCTGGACAGGTCCAATGAGCAGTTCTTC. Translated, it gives CASSSLDRSNEQFF.

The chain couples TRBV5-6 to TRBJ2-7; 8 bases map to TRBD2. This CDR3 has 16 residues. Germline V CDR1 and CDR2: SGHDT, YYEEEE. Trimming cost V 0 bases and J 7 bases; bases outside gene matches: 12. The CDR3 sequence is CASSLGSSGLLGEQYF. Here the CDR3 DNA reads TGTGCCAGCAGCTTGGGGTCTAGCGGGCTCCTGGGGGAGCAGTACTTC. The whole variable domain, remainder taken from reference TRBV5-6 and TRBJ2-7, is DAGVTQSPTHLIKTRGQQVTLRCSPKSGHDTVSWYQQALGQGPQFIFQYYEEEERQRGNFPDRFSGHQFPNYSSELNVNALLLGDSALYLCASSLGSSGLLGEQYFGPGTRLTVT.

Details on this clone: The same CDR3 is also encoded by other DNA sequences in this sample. CDR3 sequence reads: CSATDRAGYTF. The CDR3, as DNA: TGCAGTGCTACTGACAGGGCCGGCTACACCTTC. The rearrangement links TRBV20-1 to TRBJ1-2; 7 bases match TRBD1. With 4 bases clipped from V and 8 bases from J, the junction kept 4 bases outside the gene matches. In germline, CDR1 is DFQATT, CDR2 SNEGSKA (reference sequence). CDR3 size: 11 residues.

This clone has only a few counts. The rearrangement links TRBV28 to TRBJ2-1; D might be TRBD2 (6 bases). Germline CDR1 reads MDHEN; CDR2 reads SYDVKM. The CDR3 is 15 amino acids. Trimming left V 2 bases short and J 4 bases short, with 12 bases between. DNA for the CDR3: TGTGCCAGCAGTTTAATGGGGGGATTGTACAATGAGCAGTTCTTC. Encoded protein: CASSLMGGLYNEQFF.

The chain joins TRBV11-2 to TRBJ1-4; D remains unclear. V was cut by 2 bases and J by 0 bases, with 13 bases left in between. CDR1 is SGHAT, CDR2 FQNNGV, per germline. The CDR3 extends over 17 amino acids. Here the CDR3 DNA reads TGTGCCAGCAGCTTAAGTGAGTTTGCTTCAACTAATGAAAAACTGTTTTTT. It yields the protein CASSLSEFASTNEKLFF.

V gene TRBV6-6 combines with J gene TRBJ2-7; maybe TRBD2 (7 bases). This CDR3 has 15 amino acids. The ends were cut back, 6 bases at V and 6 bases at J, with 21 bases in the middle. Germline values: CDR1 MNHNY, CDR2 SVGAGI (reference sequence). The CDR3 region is CASSPGGGHSAEQYF. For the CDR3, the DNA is TGTGCCAGCAGCCCGGGCGGGGGACATAGCGCCGAGCAGTACTTC.

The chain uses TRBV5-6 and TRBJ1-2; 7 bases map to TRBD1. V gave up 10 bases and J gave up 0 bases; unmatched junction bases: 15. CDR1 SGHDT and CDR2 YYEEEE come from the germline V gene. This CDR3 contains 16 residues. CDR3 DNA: TGTGCCTCCCTGGTGGAGAATGGACAGGCTAACTATGGCTACACCTTC. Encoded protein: CASLVENGQANYGYTF.

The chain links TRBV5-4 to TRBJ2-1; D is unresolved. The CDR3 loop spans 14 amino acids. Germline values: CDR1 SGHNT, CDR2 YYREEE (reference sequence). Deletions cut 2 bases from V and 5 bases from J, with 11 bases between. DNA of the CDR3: TGTGCCAGCAGCTTTCCCGACAATAACAATGAGCAGTTCTTC. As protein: CASSFPDNNNEQFF.

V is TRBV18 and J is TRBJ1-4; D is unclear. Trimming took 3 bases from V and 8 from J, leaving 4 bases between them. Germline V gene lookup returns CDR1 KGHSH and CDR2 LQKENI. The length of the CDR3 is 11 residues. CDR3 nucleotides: TGTGCCAGCTCACCCGGGGAAAAACTGTTTTTT. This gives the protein CASSPGEKLFF.